A selection of T cell receptor beta chains follows, all from one sample in a study of T-cell memory formation after mild COVID-19. Each CDR3 protein is one row after TCRdb ran MiXCR on the 5' RACE reads. The sample gives almost 350,000 distinct CDR3 sequences, more than 20% of which show up once; roughly a fifth is in the top ten. The specimen was PBMCs or a T cell subset sorted from them (not recorded which). The source of these receptors is a man aged 18 to 30 who had mild COVID-19 (a few samples of this study predate the infection). Cell type and time point are not known. The CDR3 runs from the conserved cysteine through the conserved F or W. The D gene is left open where the match is weak. Size tells how often a clone was seen (once, few, many) or the class of an expanded clone, and some rows leave it out.

v_gene: TRBV6-6
j_gene: TRBJ2-2
abundance: few
d_gene: TRBD2
CDR3aa: CASSYGTSGGAYTGELFF
CDR3nt: TGTGCCAGCAGTTACGGTACTAGCGGGGGGGCGTACACCGGGGAGCTGTTTTTT

v_gene: TRBV5-1
j_gene: TRBJ2-1
abundance: few
d_gene: NA
CDR3aa: CARRPGRVNEQFF
CDR3nt: TGCGCCCGACGTCCAGGGCGCGTGAATGAGCAGTTCTTC

v_gene: TRBV4-3
j_gene: TRBJ1-2
abundance: NA
d_gene: NA
CDR3aa: CASSQDLGASYGYTF
CDR3nt: TGCGCCAGCAGCCAAGATTTAGGAGCCAGCTATGGCTACACCTTC

v_gene: TRBV7-9
j_gene: TRBJ1-1
abundance: few
d_gene: NA
CDR3aa: CASSLVFGGAEAFF
CDR3nt: TGTGCCAGCAGCTTAGTATTTGGGGGCGCTGAAGCTTTCTTT

v_gene: TRBV5-1
j_gene: TRBJ2-1
abundance: many
d_gene: NA
CDR3aa: CASSYPDSNEQFF
CDR3nt: TGCGCCAGCAGCTACCCAGACAGCAATGAGCAGTTCTTC

v_gene: TRBV5-1
j_gene: TRBJ2-7
abundance: few
d_gene: TRBD1
CDR3aa: CASSLAHTGGSAYEQYF
CDR3nt: TGCGCCAGCAGCTTGGCCCATACAGGGGGCTCGGCCTACGAGCAGTACTTC

v_gene: TRBV6-1
j_gene: TRBJ2-5
abundance: NA
d_gene: NA
CDR3aa: CASSENLPGGNQYF
CDR3nt: TGTGCCAGCAGTGAGAACTTACCCGGAGGAAACCAGTACTTC

v_gene: TRBV7-9
j_gene: TRBJ1-3
abundance: many
d_gene: NA
CDR3aa: CASSLVGIPGNTIYF
CDR3nt: TGTGCCAGCAGCTTAGTTGGGATCCCTGGAAACACCATATATTTT

v_gene: TRBV5-1
j_gene: TRBJ1-5
abundance: NA
d_gene: NA
CDR3aa: CASSLEQLGSNQPQHF
CDR3nt: TGCGCCAGCAGCTTGGAACAGCTCGGTAGCAATCAGCCCCAGCATTTT

v_gene: TRBV20-1
j_gene: TRBJ2-3
abundance: few
d_gene: NA
CDR3aa: CSASTYSQGNTQYF
CDR3nt: TGCAGTGCTAGCACGTACTCTCAGGGGAATACGCAGTATTTT

v_gene: TRBV7-2
j_gene: TRBJ2-5
abundance: NA
d_gene: NA
CDR3aa: CASSGKRDQETQYF
CDR3nt: TGTGCCAGCAGCGGCAAGCGGGACCAAGAGACCCAGTACTTC

v_gene: TRBV5-4
j_gene: TRBJ1-3
abundance: few
d_gene: NA
CDR3aa: CASSLHRRNTIYF
CDR3nt: TGTGCCAGCAGCCTGCACAGGAGAAACACCATATATTTT

v_gene: TRBV29-1
j_gene: TRBJ2-4
abundance: NA
d_gene: TRBD2
CDR3aa: CSARSGLEGNIQYF
CDR3nt: TGCAGTGCCAGATCCGGACTAGAGGGAAACATTCAGTACTTC

v_gene: TRBV28
j_gene: TRBJ1-2
abundance: few
d_gene: TRBD1
CDR3aa: CASSLGGQGKVAF
CDR3nt: TGTGCCAGCAGTTTAGGGGGACAGGGAAAAGTGGCCTTC

v_gene: TRBV4-2
j_gene: TRBJ2-3
abundance: NA
d_gene: NA
CDR3aa: CASSRGTSSTDTQYF
CDR3nt: TGTGCCAGCAGCCGAGGGACTTCGAGCACAGATACGCAGTATTTT

v_gene: TRBV29-1
j_gene: TRBJ2-3
abundance: NA
d_gene: TRBD2
CDR3aa: CSVPPASGTTDTQYF
CDR3nt: TGCAGCGTTCCCCCCGCTAGCGGAACCACAGATACGCAGTATTTT

v_gene: TRBV7-2
j_gene: TRBJ2-1
abundance: few
d_gene: TRBD2
CDR3aa: CASSPPGLDLPFF
CDR3nt: TGTGCCAGCAGCCCGCCGGGACTAGATCTTCCGTTCTTC

v_gene: TRBV9
j_gene: TRBJ2-5
abundance: few
d_gene: NA
CDR3aa: CASRAEGYQETQYF
CDR3nt: TGTGCCAGCAGGGCTGAGGGGTACCAAGAGACCCAGTACTTC

v_gene: TRBV7-2
j_gene: TRBJ1-1
abundance: NA
d_gene: NA
CDR3aa: CASSLVGGDPRAFF
CDR3nt: TGTGCCAGCAGCTTAGTGGGCGGGGACCCGAGGGCTTTCTTT

v_gene: TRBV4-2
j_gene: TRBJ1-1
abundance: NA
d_gene: NA
CDR3aa: CASSQVSVTAEAFF
CDR3nt: TGTGCCAGCAGCCAAGTTTCGGTTACAGCTGAAGCTTTCTTT

v_gene: TRBV11-3
j_gene: TRBJ1-6
abundance: NA
d_gene: NA
CDR3aa: CATWRRRSRSLHF
CDR3nt: TGTGCCACTTGGAGGCGCCGGAGTAGATCCCTCCACTTT

v_gene: TRBV6-6
j_gene: TRBJ2-4
abundance: few
d_gene: NA
CDR3aa: CASSPGGPLAKNIQYF
CDR3nt: TGTGCCAGCAGCCCCGGAGGGCCCCTGGCCAAAAACATTCAGTACTTC

v_gene: TRBV11-2
j_gene: TRBJ2-3
abundance: many
d_gene: NA
CDR3aa: CASSSEWITQYF
CDR3nt: TGTGCCAGCAGCTCAGAATGGATTACGCAGTATTTT

v_gene: TRBV7-9
j_gene: TRBJ1-4
abundance: few
d_gene: NA
CDR3aa: CASSPRQLGREKLFF
CDR3nt: TGTGCCAGCAGCCCAAGACAACTAGGACGAGAAAAACTGTTTTTT

v_gene: TRBV4-2
j_gene: TRBJ2-3
abundance: NA
d_gene: NA
CDR3aa: CASSQESRAAGTDTQYF
CDR3nt: TGCGCCAGCAGCCAAGAATCCAGGGCCGCCGGCACAGATACGCAGTATTTT

v_gene: TRBV5-5
j_gene: TRBJ2-2
abundance: few
d_gene: TRBD2
CDR3aa: CASSSSLAGARTGELFF
CDR3nt: TGTGCCAGCAGCTCTTCTTTAGCGGGGGCGAGAACCGGGGAGCTGTTTTTT

v_gene: TRBV18
j_gene: TRBJ2-2
abundance: many
d_gene: NA
CDR3aa: CASSPRAAANTGELFF
CDR3nt: TGTGCCAGCTCACCACGGGCAGCGGCTAACACCGGGGAGCTGTTTTTT

v_gene: TRBV4-1
j_gene: TRBJ2-3
abundance: NA
d_gene: NA
CDR3aa: CASSQDYTASSTDTQYF
CDR3nt: TGCGCCAGCAGCCAAGATTATACGGCCTCTAGCACAGATACGCAGTATTTT

v_gene: TRBV4-1
j_gene: TRBJ1-5
abundance: few
d_gene: NA
CDR3aa: CASSQEGRNQPQHF
CDR3nt: TGCGCCAGCAGCCAAGAGGGCCGCAATCAGCCCCAGCATTTT

v_gene: TRBV20-1
j_gene: TRBJ2-3
abundance: NA
d_gene: TRBD2
CDR3aa: CSATPSGGAADTQYF
CDR3nt: TGCAGTGCTACGCCTAGCGGGGGGGCCGCAGATACGCAGTATTTT

v_gene: TRBV29-1
j_gene: TRBJ2-2
abundance: few
d_gene: NA
CDR3aa: CSTDSGNTGELFF
CDR3nt: TGCAGCACCGATTCGGGGAACACCGGGGAGCTGTTTTTT

v_gene: TRBV7-2
j_gene: TRBJ1-1
abundance: NA
d_gene: NA
CDR3aa: CASSAQTERGSEAFF
CDR3nt: TGTGCCAGCAGCGCCCAGACCGAAAGAGGGTCAGAAGCTTTCTTT

v_gene: TRBV23-1
j_gene: TRBJ1-5
abundance: NA
d_gene: NA
CDR3aa: CASSQPADGRRGPQHF
CDR3nt: TGCGCCAGCAGTCAGCCGGCGGACGGAAGGCGGGGGCCCCAGCATTTT

v_gene: TRBV7-8
j_gene: TRBJ1-1
abundance: NA
d_gene: NA
CDR3aa: CASSLVPAGRYTEAFF
CDR3nt: TGTGCCAGCAGCTTAGTTCCCGCCGGCAGGTACACTGAAGCTTTCTTT

v_gene: TRBV2
j_gene: TRBJ2-2
abundance: few
d_gene: NA
CDR3aa: CASTREPGELFF
CDR3nt: TGTGCCAGTACCAGGGAGCCCGGGGAGCTGTTTTTT

v_gene: TRBV5-5
j_gene: TRBJ1-6
abundance: NA
d_gene: NA
CDR3aa: CASSAYRSFSSYNSPLHF
CDR3nt: TGTGCCAGCAGCGCCTACAGGTCCTTCAGCTCCTATAATTCACCCCTCCACTTT

v_gene: TRBV13
j_gene: TRBJ1-6
abundance: NA
d_gene: NA
CDR3aa: CASSPAGTVNSPLHF
CDR3nt: TGTGCCAGCAGCCCTGCCGGGACGGTTAATTCACCCCTCCACTTT

v_gene: TRBV5-5
j_gene: TRBJ2-2
abundance: few
d_gene: NA
CDR3aa: CASSLPGGADTGELFF
CDR3nt: TGTGCCAGCAGCCTTCCGGGGGGCGCCGACACCGGGGAGCTGTTTTTT

v_gene: TRBV7-3
j_gene: TRBJ2-7
abundance: NA
d_gene: TRBD2
CDR3aa: CASSMGLAGDYEQYF
CDR3nt: TGTGCCAGCAGCATGGGACTAGCGGGGGACTACGAGCAGTACTTC

v_gene: TRBV4-3
j_gene: TRBJ1-1
abundance: few
d_gene: NA
CDR3aa: CASSQVNLNTEAFF
CDR3nt: TGCGCCAGCAGCCAAGTTAACCTGAACACTGAAGCTTTCTTT

v_gene: TRBV20-1
j_gene: TRBJ2-3
abundance: NA
d_gene: NA
CDR3aa: CSAALGTDTQYF
CDR3nt: TGCAGTGCTGCCCTAGGCACAGATACGCAGTATTTT